These 18 T cell receptor beta chains originate from one sample sequenced in a study of CD8 T cells in ankylosing spondylitis. TCRdb reprocessed the 5' RACE reads via MiXCR and lists one record per CDR3 protein. In the table there are 250,000 to 300,000 distinct CDR3 sequences, roughly 20% of which are singletons. Specimen: blood, either unsorted or a sorted T cell fraction (not recorded which). Source of these receptors: a male donor with ankylosing spondylitis or in good health (not recorded which).

The rearrangement links TRBV5-1 to TRBJ1-1; D is possibly TRBD1 (6 bases). The CDR3 consists of 15 residues. Germline V gives CDR1 SGHRS, CDR2 YFSETQ. Trimming removed 2 bases from V and 5 bases from J, with 16 bases in between. The CDR3 spells CASSFDHSGATEAFF. The CDR3 DNA sequence: TGCGCCAGCAGCTTCGATCACTCGGGGGCAACTGAAGCTTTCTTT. The complete variable domain, with remaining parts taken from reference TRBV5-1 and TRBJ1-1, reads KAGVTQTPRYLIKTRGQQVTLSCSPISGHRSVSWYQQTPGQGLQFLFEYFSETQRNKGNFPGRFSGRQFSNSRSEMNVSTLELGDSALYLCASSFDHSGATEAFFGQGTRLTVV.

The rearrangement uses TRBV10-3 and TRBJ2-5; possibly TRBD1 for D (6 bases). The germline CDR1 and CDR2 sequences are ENHRY and SYGVKD. The CDR3 consists of 16 residues. V lost 5 bases and J lost 2, with 18 bases in between. CDR3: CAISSLNAGVQETQYF. The CDR3 coding sequence is TGTGCCATCAGTTCTTTAAACGCAGGGGTACAAGAGACCCAGTACTTC.

This clonotype came up a few times. The V call is TRBV6-1, the J call TRBJ2-7; 7 positions agree with TRBD2. Trimming cost V 5 bases and J 2 bases; bases outside gene matches: 6. The germline gives CDR1 MNHNS, CDR2 SASEGT. The CDR3 has 14 amino acids. CDR3 nucleotides: TGTGCCAGCAGTCGGGAGGAGGGCCCCTACGAGCAGTACGTC. It yields the protein CASSREEGPYEQYV.

In this sample, this clonotype turned up a few times. The chain is built from TRBV2 and TRBJ2-6; D is unresolved. V was trimmed by 6 bases and J by 1 base, leaving 4 bases between them. This CDR3 is 13 amino acids long. Germline loops: CDR1 SNHLY, CDR2 FYNNEI. This chain's CDR3 is CASRDSGANVLTF. CDR3 in DNA: TGTGCCAGCAGGGATTCTGGGGCCAACGTCCTGACTTTC.

This clonotype has a handful of counts. The CDR3 sequence is CASSQGTGGTDTQYF. CDR3 bases: TGTGCCAGCAGCCAAGGGACAGGGGGTACAGATACGCAGTATTTT. The genes are TRBV28 and TRBJ2-3, with 11 bases that match TRBD1. The CDR3 has 15 amino acids. CDR1 and CDR2 from the germline V gene are MDHEN and SYDVKM. The junction had 5 bases not matched to a gene; V was cut back by 6 bases and J by 3 bases.

This clonotype was found a few times. This rearrangement joins TRBV2 to TRBJ2-5; 11 bases map to TRBD1. Germline values: CDR1 SNHLY, CDR2 FYNNEI. This CDR3 has 15 residues. Trimming cost V 2 bases and J 5 bases; bases outside gene matches: 4. In DNA, the CDR3 is TGTGCCAGCAGTGAACGGACAGGGGGCAGCGAGACCCAGTACTTC. Translation gives CASSERTGGSETQYF.

The J gene is TRBJ1-6, the V gene TRBV18; D is unclear. Germline values: CDR1 KGHSH, CDR2 LQKENI. The CDR3 extends over 15 amino acids. V was clipped by 3 bases and J by 5 bases, with 11 bases between them. The CDR3 reads CASSPLDENNSPLHF. The CDR3 DNA follows: TGTGCCAGCTCACCCCTGGACGAAAATAATTCACCCCTCCACTTT.

Comments on this clonotype: A much larger clone lies one base from this, so it may be a read error. The chain links TRBV29-1 to TRBJ2-5; D might be TRBD2 (5 bases). CDR1 is SQVTM and CDR2 is ANQGSEA in the germline V gene. The CDR3 totals 12 residues. CDR3 residues: CSVDAGGEAQYF. As DNA, the CDR3 is TGCAGCGTTGATGCGGGCGGAGAGGCCCAGTACTTC.

V is TRBV18 and J is TRBJ1-5; D is undetermined. V lost 3 bases and J lost 5, with 8 bases in between. Germline V gives CDR1 KGHSH, CDR2 LQKENI. This CDR3 has 13 amino acids. The CDR3 loop reads CASSPHSDQPQHF. CDR3 in DNA: TGTGCCAGCTCACCTCACTCGGATCAGCCCCAGCATTTT.

The chain links TRBV20-1 to TRBJ1-4; D is ambiguous. Germline CDR1 DFQATT, CDR2 SNEGSKA (reference sequence). Trimming shortened V by 4 bases and J by 8 bases, and 8 bases separated the two germline ends. The CDR3 is 11 amino acids. CDR3 nucleotide sequence: TGCAGTGCTAAAAACGACGAAAAACTGTTTTTT. Translating gives CSAKNDEKLFF.

Only a few counts were recorded for this clonotype. The V call is TRBV20-1, the J call TRBJ1-2; 7 bases are shared with TRBD1. CDR3 length: 15 amino acids. Per the germline V gene, CDR1 is DFQATT and CDR2 is SNEGSKA (reference sequence). Trimming at V came to 4 bases and at J to 8 bases, leaving 16 bases not matched to a gene. CDR3: CSAIPGGQELYGYTF. The CDR3 DNA reads as TGCAGTGCTATCCCCGGAGGACAGGAGCTGTACGGCTACACCTTC.

This clonotype occurred a few times. This chain links TRBV27 with TRBJ2-1; 9 positions agree with TRBD2. Germline assignment: CDR1 MNHEY and CDR2 SMNVEV (reference sequence). The CDR3 has 14 amino acids. V shed 7 bases and J 4 bases; nucleotides not matched to a gene: 5. The CDR3 reads CASTSGRLYNEQFF. The CDR3 DNA is TGTGCCAGCACGAGCGGGAGGCTATACAATGAGCAGTTCTTC.

The rearrangement links TRBV11-2 to TRBJ2-3; D not resolved. Deletions cut 0 bases from V and 7 bases from J, with 11 bases between. The CDR3 loop spans 14 amino acids. Germline CDR1 reads SGHAT; CDR2 reads FQNNGV. CDR3 nucleotide sequence: TGTGCCAGCAGCTTAGATCAATGGGGTAATACGCAGTATTTT. It encodes CASSLDQWGNTQYF.

This clonotype was counted ten times or more. The rearrangement links TRBV5-1 to TRBJ1-3; no firm D call. Germline-derived CDR1 and CDR2 are SGHRS and YFSETQ. V was pared by 0 bases and J by 0 bases, with 4 bases between. The CDR3 is made up of 14 amino acids. CDR3: CASSLGDSGNTIYF. For the CDR3, the DNA is TGCGCCAGCAGCTTGGGAGACTCTGGAAACACCATATATTTT.

This clonotype was counted between two and nine times. The chain recombines TRBV28 with TRBJ2-7, with TRBD1 as a possible D gene (5 bases). Germline CDR1 and CDR2: MDHEN and SYDVKM. The V end lost 0 bases, the J end lost 3 bases, and 9 bases lay between the germline ends. The CDR3 covers 14 residues. The CDR3 protein is CASSLWKRGYEQYV. The DNA for the CDR3 is TGTGCCAGCAGTTTATGGAAAAGGGGCTACGAGCAGTACGTC.

In its sample, this clonotype was seen many times. The V and J genes are TRBV6-2 or TRBV6-3 and TRBJ2-5; D not certain. This CDR3 is built from 12 residues. Germline V gives CDR1 MNHEY, CDR2 SVGEGT. Trimming shortened V by 5 bases and J by 5 bases, and 9 bases separated the two germline ends. The CDR3 loop is CASSPVEETQYF. CDR3 sequence (DNA): TGTGCCAGCAGTCCGGTGGAGGAGACCCAGTACTTC.

This clonotype was detected only a few times. The chain is built from TRBV3-1 and TRBJ1-2; TRBD1 is a possible D gene (5 bases). The CDR3 runs 12 residues. V lost 3 bases to trimming and J lost 8 bases, with 10 bases between them. Per germline, CDR1 LGHDT and CDR2 YNNKEL (reference sequence). The CDR3 sequence: CASSQGESGYTF. Written as DNA, the CDR3 is TGTGCCAGCAGCCAGGGGGAGTCGGGCTACACCTTC.

The CDR3 is CASSTWGRSGGHNEQFF. The CDR3 nucleotides read TGTGCCAGCAGCACCTGGGGCCGATCAGGGGGCCACAATGAGCAGTTCTTC. V usage is TRBV7-9 and J usage is TRBJ2-1; 8 bases map to TRBD1. The CDR3 length is 17 residues. Germline CDR1 and CDR2: SEHNR and FQNEAQ (reference sequence). Trimming removed 5 bases from V and 5 bases from J; junction bases left unmatched: 14.